This T cell receptor beta chain was profiled in a study of blood T cell repertoires in COVID-19. There are a few counts of this clone. The CDR3 spans 15 residues. V was cut by 1 base and J by 4 bases, with 13 bases left in between. CDR1 MDHEN and CDR2 SYDVKM come from the germline V gene. TCRdb's table, derived via immunoSEQ multiplex PCR, lists solely in-frame clones and lacks some. The sample carries 200,000 or so clones, around four fifths recorded once. Material: peripheral blood. The chain employs TRBV28 and TRBJ1-1; possible D gene TRBD1, 5 bases. The clonotype originates from a man between 60 and 70 years old with COVID-19, enrolled during active disease. The DNA of the CDR3 is TGTGCCAGCAGTTTATCGGTGGGGGGGGGCACTGAAGCTTTCTTT. Its protein product is CASSLSVGGGTEAFF.